A single sample gave rise to the 7 T cell receptor beta chains below, sequenced in a study of PD-L1 blockade in urothelial cancer. Regarding time point: pretreatment peripheral blood. Some clones are missing from TCRdb's copy, which holds only in-frame ones; the method was immunoSEQ multiplex PCR. The table lists about 52,000 clones, roughly 80% of them singletons, with over 4% in the top ten. The source material was PBMCs, sampled around atezolizumab (anti-PD-L1) treatment. The origin of the receptors is a man between 70 and 80 years old with urothelial cancer.

V usage is TRBV7-2 and J usage is TRBJ2-2, with TRBD2 matching 15 bases. V shed 5 bases, J shed 3 bases, and the junction held 7 bases outside the gene matches. The V gene's germline CDR1 is SGHTA and CDR2 FQGNSA. This CDR3 has 18 residues. The CDR3 region has the DNA TGTGCCAGCAGCCCGGGACTAGCGGGAGGAGGGTACACCGGGGAGCTGTTTTTT. Translating it yields CASSPGLAGGGYTGELFF.

The V call is TRBV5-6, the J call TRBJ2-4; D is uncertain. Germline CDR1 and CDR2: SGHDT and YYEEEE. The CDR3 is 14 amino acids. Trimming took 4 bases from V and 4 from J, leaving 12 bases between them. CDR3 nucleotides: TGTGCCAGCAGCCCCTGGGCACTTAAAAACATTCAGTACTTC. As protein: CASSPWALKNIQYF.

This clone showed up just a few times. The chain recombines TRBV7-2 with TRBJ2-7; 11 bases fit TRBD2. The CDR3 totals 15 residues. Germline V gene lookup returns CDR1 SGHTA and CDR2 FQGNSA. Trimming removed 5 bases from V and 2 bases from J; junction bases left unmatched: 5. The chain's CDR3 is CASSPLGLAAYEQYF. CDR3 DNA sequence: TGTGCCAGCAGCCCCCTGGGACTAGCGGCCTACGAGCAGTACTTC.

The rearrangement links TRBV13 to TRBJ1-2; unclear D gene. This CDR3 has 14 amino acids. V was trimmed by 7 bases and J by 6 bases, leaving 18 bases between them. Germline lookup yields CDR1 PRHDT and CDR2 FYEKMQ (reference sequence). The CDR3 region has the DNA TGTGCCAGCATGAGGAGGGAGCTAACGAATGGCTACACCTTC. This translates into CASMRRELTNGYTF.

This clone was seen only once. The rearrangement links TRBV7-6 to TRBJ2-7; the match to TRBD1 covers 7 bases. V shed 5 bases and J 5 bases; nucleotides not matched to a gene: 6. CDR3 length equals 13 residues. Per germline, CDR1 SGHVS and CDR2 FNYEAQ. The CDR3 spells CASSPVQGHEQYF. CDR3 bases: TGTGCCAGCAGCCCCGTACAGGGGCACGAGCAGTACTTC.

This chain joins TRBV4-3 and TRBJ2-7; TRBD1 matches at 8 bases. Germline lookup yields CDR1 LGHNA and CDR2 YSLEER. V dropped 4 bases and J dropped 4; count of bases not matched to a gene: 9. This CDR3 spans 15 amino acids. The CDR3 region is CASSPRTGTQYEQYF. In DNA, the CDR3 is TGCGCCAGCAGCCCGCGGACAGGGACCCAGTACGAGCAGTACTTC.

J is TRBJ2-7 and V is TRBV7-8, with 9 bases fitting TRBD1. Germline V gene lookup returns CDR1 SGHVS and CDR2 FQNEAQ. Trimming removed 3 bases from V and 5 bases from J; junction bases left unmatched: 8. The CDR3 sequence is 15 residues long. This chain's CDR3 is CASSFNRGRLNEQYF. CDR3 nucleotide sequence: TGTGCCAGCAGCTTTAACAGGGGGCGTCTCAACGAGCAGTACTTC. The full variable domain, completed using reference TRBV7-8 and TRBJ2-7, is GAGVSQSPRYKVAKRGQDVALRCDPISGHVSLFWYQQALGQGPEFLTYFQNEAQLDKSGLPSDRFFAERPEGSVSTLKIQRTQQEDSAVYLCASSFNRGRLNEQYFGPGTRLTVT.